The T cell receptor beta chain described here comes from a study of Ad26.COV2.S vaccination and SARS-CoV-2 variants. Whole-study findings and limits: Spike-specific TCR breadth ran higher among vaccine recipients than placebo recipients.

The repertoire was sequenced with immunoSEQ multiplex PCR; TCRdb's copy has only in-frame clones and lacks some. Of around 450,000 clones in the sample, 75% to 95% are singletons; the top ten hold 12%. Between the trimmed V and J ends, which lost 1 base and 0 bases, there was a span of 7 bases. Germline assignment: CDR1 SGHNT and CDR2 YENEEA. CDR3 length: 16 amino acids. Treatment indicated: roughly 18 received Ad26.COV2.S at low or high dose, single or two shots; 5 received placebo; per-sample allocation not given. Specimens were obtained on day 63 following the first vaccine or placebo injection. Of note for this clone: The antigen remains undetermined.

The source material was peripheral blood, sampled in a trial of Ad26.COV2.S vaccine versus placebo. This TCR derives from a person aged 18-60 years who received the Ad26.COV2.S COVID-19 vaccine or a placebo. The rearrangement links TRBV11-3 to TRBJ2-6; no clear D gene. This CDR3 reads CASSLASSSGANVLTF. The CDR3 DNA reads as TGTGCCAGCAGCTTAGCTTCTAGCTCTGGGGCCAACGTCCTGACTTTC. Full variable domain (missing parts from reference TRBV11-3 and TRBJ2-6): EAGVVQSPRYKIIEKKQPVAFWCNPISGHNTLYWYLQNLGQGPELLIRYENEEAVDDSQLPKDRFSAERLKGVDSTLKIQPAELGDSAVYLCASSLASSSGANVLTFGAGSRLTVL.